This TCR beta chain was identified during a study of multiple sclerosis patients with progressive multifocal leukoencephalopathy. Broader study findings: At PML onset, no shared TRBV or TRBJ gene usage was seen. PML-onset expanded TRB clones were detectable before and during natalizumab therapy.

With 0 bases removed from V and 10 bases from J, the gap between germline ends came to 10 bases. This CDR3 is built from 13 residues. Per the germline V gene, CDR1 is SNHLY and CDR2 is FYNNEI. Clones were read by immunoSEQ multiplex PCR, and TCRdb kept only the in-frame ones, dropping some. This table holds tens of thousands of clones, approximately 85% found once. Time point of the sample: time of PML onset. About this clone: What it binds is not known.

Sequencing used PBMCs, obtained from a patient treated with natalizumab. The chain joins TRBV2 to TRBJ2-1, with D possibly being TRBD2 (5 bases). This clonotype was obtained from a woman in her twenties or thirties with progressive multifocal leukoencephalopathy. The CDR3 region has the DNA TGTGCCAGCAGTGAAGCGCGACTATCCGAGCAGTTCTTC. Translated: CASSEARLSEQFF.